The 17 T cell receptor beta chains in this list originate from one sample, sequenced in a study of read filtering for tumor transcriptome and immune sequencing. Molecular barcoded adaptors covering alpha/delta and beta/gamma chains were used on about 0.4 ug RNA. TCRdb fed the reads into MiXCR, producing one record per CDR3 protein. The sample has about 130,000 distinct CDR3 sequences, 10% to 15% seen once. Sequencing was done on a sample of a population of CD138-negative cells sorted from bone marrow. Receptors were obtained from a donor at least 40 years old with multiple myeloma.

This clonotype was seen a handful of times. V and J are TRBV12-3 or TRBV12-4 and TRBJ2-5; TRBD2 matches at 7 bases. Trimming took 6 bases from V and 5 from J; bases not matched to a gene: 6. CDR3 length: 13 amino acids. The CDR3 is CASSRGSLETQYF. For the CDR3, the DNA is TGTGCCAGCAGCCGCGGGAGCCTTGAGACCCAGTACTTC.

For this clonotype: Just one base apart from a much larger clone, this may be a read error. This CDR3 fails to terminate in the conserved phenylalanine or tryptophan, so it likely reflects a read error. The V call is TRBV20-1, the J call TRBJ2-1; TRBD2 might be the D (5 bases). Trimming removed 0 bases at V and 3 bases at J, with 12 bases between. The CDR3 is made up of 15 amino acids. Germline V gene data show CDR1 as DFQATT and CDR2 as SNEGSKA (reference sequence). The CDR3 bases are TGCAGTGCTAGAGACAACCGGGAAGTCTACAATGAGCAGTTCCTC. Protein sequence: CSARDNREVYNEQFL.

This clonotype was detected ten times or more. CDR3: CASSLQGARDTEAFF. The CDR3 DNA sequence: TGCGCCAGCAGCTTACAGGGGGCGCGGGACACTGAAGCTTTCTTT. The rearrangement links TRBV5-1 to TRBJ1-1, with 9 nucleotides matching TRBD1. V lost 2 bases to trimming and J lost 3 bases; unmatched junction nucleotides: 5. There are 15 residues in the CDR3. The germline gives CDR1 SGHRS, CDR2 YFSETQ. The whole variable domain, remainder taken from reference TRBV5-1 and TRBJ1-1, is KAGVTQTPRYLIKTRGQQVTLSCSPISGHRSVSWYQQTPGQGLQFLFEYFSETQRNKGNFPGRFSGRQFSNSRSEMNVSTLELGDSALYLCASSLQGARDTEAFFGQGTRLTVV.

This chain joins TRBV2 and TRBJ2-3; 11 nucleotides line up with TRBD2. Germline V lookup: CDR1 SNHLY, CDR2 FYNNEI. V lost 6 bases, J lost 0 bases, and 2 bases stayed unmatched. The length of the CDR3 is 15 residues. As DNA, the CDR3 is TGTGCCAGCAGGTTAGCGGGGGGGAGCACAGATACGCAGTATTTT. It specifies CASRLAGGSTDTQYF.

This clonotype was counted ten times or more. The chain recombines TRBV3-1 with TRBJ2-1; 11 bases are shared with TRBD2. Germline V lookup: CDR1 LGHDT, CDR2 YNNKEL (reference sequence). The CDR3 spans 16 residues. The V segment lost 0 bases and the J segment 7 bases; nucleotides outside the gene matches: 5. CDR3 sequence reads: CASSQEPLAGGNEQFF. DNA of the CDR3: TGTGCCAGCAGCCAAGAACCCCTAGCGGGGGGTAATGAGCAGTTCTTC.

Of note for this clonotype: At one boundary the junction diverges from the germline segment, which might be a read error. The chain combines TRBV12-5 with TRBJ1-5; 7 bases align to TRBD1. This CDR3 comprises 14 residues. Germline lookup yields CDR1 LGHNT and CDR2 FRNRAP. The chain's CDR3 is CASGLGQGNQHQHF. The CDR3, as DNA: TGTGCTAGTGGTTTGGGACAGGGCAATCAGCACCAGCATTTT.

This clonotype came up a few times. The chain has TRBV29-1 and TRBJ2-3; D ambiguous. From germline, CDR1 is SQVTM and CDR2 ANQGSEA. This CDR3 comprises 13 residues. Trimming took 3 bases from V and 2 from J, leaving 9 bases between them. CDR3 protein: CSVEVQVTDTQYF. The CDR3 bases are TGCAGCGTTGAGGTCCAGGTCACAGATACGCAGTATTTT.

To note about this clonotype: A read error may be the cause here, since a much bigger clone is one base away. The chain employs TRBV12-3 or TRBV12-4 and TRBJ2-3; D ambiguous. CDR3 size: 13 residues. V was clipped by 7 bases and J by 1 base, with 9 bases between them. As DNA, the CDR3 is TGTGCCAGCACCCTAGTCCGCACAGATACGCAGTATTTT. Its translation is CASTLVRTDTQYF.

This clonotype occurred many times. The chain is built from TRBV6-5 and TRBJ1-4; a weak D match, TRBD1 (6 bases). CDR1 and CDR2 from the germline V gene are MNHEY and SVGAGI. The CDR3 covers 13 residues. Trimming removed 6 bases from V and 7 bases from J, with 12 bases in between. The CDR3 reads CASRRGLGEKLFF. Written as DNA, the CDR3 is TGTGCCAGCAGACGGGGGCTAGGTGAAAAACTGTTTTTT.

This clonotype was recorded many times. The J gene is TRBJ2-7, the V gene TRBV29-1; TRBD1 matches at 7 bases. V lost 7 bases to trimming and J lost 3 bases; unmatched junction nucleotides: 9. The CDR3 totals 13 residues. Germline values: CDR1 SQVTM, CDR2 ANQGSEA. In nucleotides, the CDR3 is TGCAGCGCCCGATCGACAGGGATCTACGAGCAGTACTTC. It is translated as CSARSTGIYEQYF.

Regarding this clonotype: A much more abundant neighbour one base away suggests this may be a read error. For the CDR3, the DNA is TGTGTCAGCAGCCGGAGGGAGGGGGGAATCGCTGAAGCTTTCTTT. It codes for CVSSRREGGIAEAFF. This chain uses TRBV2 with TRBJ1-1, with D tentatively TRBD1 (6 bases). This CDR3 spans 15 amino acids. Germline CDR1 and CDR2: SNHLY and FYNNEI.

This clonotype came up many times. The chain links TRBV24-1 to TRBJ2-3; D call uncertain. The V gene's germline CDR1 is KGHDR and CDR2 SFDVKD. The CDR3 covers 14 residues. Trimming took off 4 bases at V and 2 bases at J, with 9 bases between the two ends. Written as DNA, the CDR3 is TGTGCCACCAGTGACGAAGGGTCCACAGATACGCAGTATTTT. The encoded protein is CATSDEGSTDTQYF.

This clonotype occurred a few times. A much larger clone sits a single nucleotide away, making a read error possible. V usage is TRBV2 and J usage is TRBJ2-1, with D unclear. The CDR3 consists of 11 residues. The V and J ends lost 11 bases and 6 bases respectively, with 11 bases between them. Germline V lookup: CDR1 SNHLY, CDR2 FYNNEI. The CDR3 protein is CAGVTTNEQFF. In DNA, the CDR3 is TGTGCCGGCGTTACGACCAATGAGCAGTTCTTC.

This clonotype showed up just a few times. Being one base from a much bigger clone, this may be a read error. The V call is TRBV20-1, the J call TRBJ2-4, with TRBD1 matching 7 bases. This CDR3 spans 16 amino acids. Germline assignment: CDR1 DFQATT and CDR2 SNEGSKA (reference sequence). The CDR3 loop is CSANRGGALAKSIQYF. The CDR3 DNA sequence: TGCAGTGCTAATAGAGGGGGCGCTCTAGCCAAAAGCATTCAGTACTTC.

Notes on this clonotype: A much larger clone lies a single base off, so this may be a read error. CDR3 sequence: CASSVLAGDRTDTQYF. Here the CDR3 DNA reads TGTGCCAGCAGCGTACTAGCGGGGGACCGCACAGATACGCAGTATTTT. The chain has TRBV9 and TRBJ2-3, with 10 bases that match TRBD2. J was trimmed by 1 base and V by 1 base; bases with no gene match: 3. Per the germline V gene, CDR1 is SGDLS and CDR2 is YYNGEE. This CDR3 region has 16 residues.

This clonotype has at least ten counts. The gene calls are TRBV9 and TRBJ2-6; D gene unclear. V was trimmed by 0 bases and J by 0 bases, leaving 4 bases between them. Germline V lookup: CDR1 SGDLS, CDR2 YYNGEE. The CDR3 consists of 15 residues. In DNA form, the CDR3 reads TGTGCCAGCAGCGTAGGGTTCTCTGGGGCCAACGTCCTGACTTTC. Amino acids: CASSVGFSGANVLTF.

The chain is built from TRBV4-1 and TRBJ2-5, with D perhaps TRBD2 (6 bases). Germline CDR1 and CDR2: MGHRA and YSYEKL. CDR3 length: 16 amino acids. Trimming removed 3 bases from V and 1 base from J, with 15 bases in between. CDR3 DNA sequence: TGCGCCAGCAGCCATCTACCCGGGGGACTCCAAGAGACCCAGTACTTC. This sequence encodes CASSHLPGGLQETQYF.